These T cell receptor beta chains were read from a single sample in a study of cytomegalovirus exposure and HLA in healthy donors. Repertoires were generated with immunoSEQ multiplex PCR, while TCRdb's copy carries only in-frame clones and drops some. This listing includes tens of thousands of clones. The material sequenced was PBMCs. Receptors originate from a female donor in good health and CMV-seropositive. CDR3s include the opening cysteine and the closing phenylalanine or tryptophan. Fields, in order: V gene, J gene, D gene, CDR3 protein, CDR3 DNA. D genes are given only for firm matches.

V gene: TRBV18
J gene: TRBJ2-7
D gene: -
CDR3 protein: CASSHGQGGRYEQYF
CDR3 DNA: TGTGCCAGCTCACACGGACAGGGAGGGCGCTACGAGCAGTACTTC

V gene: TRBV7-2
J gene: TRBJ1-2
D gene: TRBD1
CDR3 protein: CASSPRDRNYGYTF
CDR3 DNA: TGTGCCAGCAGCCCCCGGGACAGGAACTATGGCTACACCTTC

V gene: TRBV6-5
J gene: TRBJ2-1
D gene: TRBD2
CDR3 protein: CASSWGGRGGEQFF
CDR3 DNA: TGTGCCAGCAGTTGGGGCGGGAGGGGTGGTGAGCAGTTCTTC

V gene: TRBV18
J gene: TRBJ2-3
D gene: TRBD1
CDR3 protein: CASSPTGGVDTQYF
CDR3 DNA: TGTGCCAGCTCACCGACAGGGGGCGTAGATACGCAGTATTTT

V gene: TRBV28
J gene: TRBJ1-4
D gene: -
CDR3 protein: CATKTQGPPELFF
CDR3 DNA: TGTGCCACCAAGACCCAGGGTCCGCCGGAACTGTTTTTT